The clone carrying this T cell receptor (beta chain) appeared many times. Germline CDR1 is MNHNS and CDR2 is SASEGT. The CDR3 has 13 residues. Trimming took 8 bases from V and 1 from J, leaving 11 bases between them. Using RNA transcripts as the source, TCR beta CDR3 regions were amplified. TCR CDR3 regions were first amplified by RT-PCR with HTBI primers. TCRdb re-analysed the multiplex PCR reads in MiXCR, keeping a single row per CDR3 protein. This repertoire shows hundreds of thousands of distinct CDR3 sequences, approximately 25% found once; its top ten account for about 11%. This sample is part of a study of T cells in Graves' hyperthyroidism and ophthalmopathy.

This receptor was identified in a woman in her 30s with Graves' ophthalmopathy. Input material: blood. This rearrangement joins TRBV6-1 to TRBJ1-1; D gene ambiguous. CDR3 in DNA: TGTGCCAGCGGCCTCTTTACGAACACTGAAGCTTTCTTT. Protein sequence: CASGLFTNTEAFF.